This entry is about one T cell receptor (beta chain). In the source study's methods: Amplified reference gene primers provided the basis for estimating nucleated cell counts. This table comes from immunoSEQ multiplex PCR, and its TCRdb copy is limited to in-frame clones, with some not included. The DNA gave D and trimming, while V, J and clone size come from that table. The data contain about 240,000 clones, 82% of them singletons. This entry is derived from a study of blood T cell repertoires in COVID-19. Study details: Samples came from the United States, Italy and Spain, spanning acute and convalescent COVID-19. T cells, B-cell-depleted T cells, or PBMCs supplied cDNA or gDNA.

The germline CDR1 and CDR2 sequences are MNHEY and SVGAGI. Trimming left V 6 bases short and J 4 bases short, with 4 bases between. This CDR3 has 11 amino acids. The sequencing input was peripheral blood. The TCR comes from a woman aged 60-75 years with active or convalescent COVID-19. The V call is TRBV6-5, the J call TRBJ1-3, with D uncertain. The CDR3 sequence: CASRAGNTIYF. The CDR3 DNA follows: TGTGCCAGCAGGGCCGGAAACACCATATATTTT.